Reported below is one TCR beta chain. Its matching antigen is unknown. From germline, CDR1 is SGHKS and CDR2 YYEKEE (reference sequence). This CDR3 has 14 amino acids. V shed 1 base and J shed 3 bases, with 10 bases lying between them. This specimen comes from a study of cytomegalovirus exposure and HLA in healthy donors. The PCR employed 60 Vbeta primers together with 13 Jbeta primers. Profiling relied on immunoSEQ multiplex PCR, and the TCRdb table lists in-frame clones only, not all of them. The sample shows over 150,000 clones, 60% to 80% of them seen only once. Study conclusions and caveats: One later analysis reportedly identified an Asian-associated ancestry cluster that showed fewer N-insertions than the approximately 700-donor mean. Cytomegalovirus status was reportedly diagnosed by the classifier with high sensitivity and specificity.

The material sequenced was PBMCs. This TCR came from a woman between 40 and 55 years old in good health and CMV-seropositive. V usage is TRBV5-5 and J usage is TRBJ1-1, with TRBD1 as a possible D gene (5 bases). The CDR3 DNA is TGTGCCAGCAGCTTGAGGGGAGGAGACACTGAAGCTTTCTTT. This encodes CASSLRGGDTEAFF.